The clone carrying this T cell receptor beta chain has a count of ten or more. Its antigen is undetermined. The CDR3 is 12 residues long. V was clipped by 3 bases and J by 7 bases; unmatched bases: 5. CDR1 is DFQATT, CDR2 SNEGSKA, per germline (reference sequence). The record originates from a study of identical twins. The study, taken as a whole, reports: Where beta out-of-frame sequences were concerned, excess twin sharing was weaker.

A universal primer site arose from template switching, and cDNA bore unique molecular identifiers. MiXCR, applied by TCRdb to the 5' RACE reads, yields one record per CDR3 protein. This sample has about 890,000 distinct CDR3 sequences, with 9% to 15% found just once. The same sample was also used in a study of yellow fever vaccine responses in identical twins.

The TCR sequence derives from a woman younger than 35 in good health. The chain links TRBV20-1 to TRBJ2-7; 8 nucleotides match TRBD2. The sample taken for sequencing was PBMCs. Written as DNA, the CDR3 is TGCAGTGCTAGCGGGGGGGCCAGTGAGCAGTACGTC. It translates to CSASGGASEQYV.